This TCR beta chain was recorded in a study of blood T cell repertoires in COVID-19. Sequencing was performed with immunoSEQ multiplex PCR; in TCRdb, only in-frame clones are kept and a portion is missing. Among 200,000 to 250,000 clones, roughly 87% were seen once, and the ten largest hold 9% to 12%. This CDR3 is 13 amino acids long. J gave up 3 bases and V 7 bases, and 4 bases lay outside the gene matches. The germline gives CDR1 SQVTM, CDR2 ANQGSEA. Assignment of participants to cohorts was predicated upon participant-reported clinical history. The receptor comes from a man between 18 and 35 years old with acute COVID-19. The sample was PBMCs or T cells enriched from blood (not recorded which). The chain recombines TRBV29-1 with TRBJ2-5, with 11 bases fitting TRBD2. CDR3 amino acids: CSAGLAGEETQYF. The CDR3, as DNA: TGCAGCGCCGGACTAGCGGGCGAAGAGACCCAGTACTTC.